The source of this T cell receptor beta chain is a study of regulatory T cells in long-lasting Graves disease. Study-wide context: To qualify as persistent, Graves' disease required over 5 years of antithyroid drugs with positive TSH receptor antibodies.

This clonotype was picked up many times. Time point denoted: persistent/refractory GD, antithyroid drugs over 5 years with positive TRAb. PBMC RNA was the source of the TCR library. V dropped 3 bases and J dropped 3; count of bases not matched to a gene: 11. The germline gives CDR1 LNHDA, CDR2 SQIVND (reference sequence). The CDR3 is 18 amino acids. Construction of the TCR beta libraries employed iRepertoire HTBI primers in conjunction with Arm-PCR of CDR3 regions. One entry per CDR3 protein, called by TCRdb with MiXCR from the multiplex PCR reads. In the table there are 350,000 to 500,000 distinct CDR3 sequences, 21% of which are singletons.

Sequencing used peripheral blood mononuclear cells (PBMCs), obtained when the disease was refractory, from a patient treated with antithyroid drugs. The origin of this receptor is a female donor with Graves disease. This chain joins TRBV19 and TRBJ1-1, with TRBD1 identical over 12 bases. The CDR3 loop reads CASSMTQRGQGADTEAFF. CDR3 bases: TGTGCCAGTAGTATGACCCAGCGGGGACAGGGGGCAGACACTGAAGCTTTCTTT. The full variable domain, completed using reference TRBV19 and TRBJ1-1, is DGGITQSPKYLFRKEGQNVTLSCEQNLNHDAMYWYRQDPGQGLRLIYYSQIVNDFQKGDIAEGYSVSREKKESFPLTVTSAQKNPTAFYLCASSMTQRGQGADTEAFFGQGTRLTVV.